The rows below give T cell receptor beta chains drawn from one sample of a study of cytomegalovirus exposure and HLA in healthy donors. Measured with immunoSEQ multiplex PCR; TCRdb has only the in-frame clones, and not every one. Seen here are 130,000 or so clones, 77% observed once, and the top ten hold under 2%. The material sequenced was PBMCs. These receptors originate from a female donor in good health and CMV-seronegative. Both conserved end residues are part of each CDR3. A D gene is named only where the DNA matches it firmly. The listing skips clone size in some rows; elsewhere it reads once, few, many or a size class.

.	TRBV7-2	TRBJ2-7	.	TGTGCCAGCAGCTTATCGTCAGGCGAGCAGTACTTC	CASSLSSGEQYF
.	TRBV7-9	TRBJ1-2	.	TGTGCCAGCCTCGACGGGGTGGGCCGTGGCTACACCTTC	CASLDGVGRGYTF
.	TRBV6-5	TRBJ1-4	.	TGTGCCAGCACCCGAACGGGGGGGGAGGCCGAAAAACTGTTTTTT	CASTRTGGEAEKLFF
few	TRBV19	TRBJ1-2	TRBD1	TGTGCCAGTAGTACTGGGACAGGGAACCACTATGGCTACACCTTC	CASSTGTGNHYGYTF
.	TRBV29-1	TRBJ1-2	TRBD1	TGCAGCGTTGCAGGACAGGTCCGGAGTTCGACTAACTATGGCTACACCTTC	CSVAGQVRSSTNYGYTF
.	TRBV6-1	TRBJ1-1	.	TGTGCCAGCAGACCCACCAGTATCCCTGAAGCTTTCTTT	CASRPTSIPEAFF
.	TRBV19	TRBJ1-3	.	TGTGCCAGTAGCCCCGAAGGGGCAGGGGGAAACACCATATATTTT	CASSPEGAGGNTIYF
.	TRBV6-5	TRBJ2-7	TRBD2	TGTGCCAGCAGTTACTCGAAGCGGGGGGACTACGAGCAGTACTTC	CASSYSKRGDYEQYF
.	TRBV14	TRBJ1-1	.	TGTGCCAGCACCAGGACCAGGGGCGAGGGTGAAGCTTTCTTT	CASTRTRGEGEAFF
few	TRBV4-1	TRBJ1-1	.	TGCGCCAGCAGCCAAGGTACAGGGAGTTGGAACACTGAAGCTTTCTTT	CASSQGTGSWNTEAFF
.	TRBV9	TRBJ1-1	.	TGTGCCAGCAGCCCTGGGGGAGGGCAGAACACTGAAGCTTTCTTT	CASSPGGGQNTEAFF
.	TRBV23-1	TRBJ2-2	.	TGCGCCAGCAGTCCGGGGAACACCGGGGAGCTGTTTTTT	CASSPGNTGELFF
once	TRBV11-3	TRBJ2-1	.	TGTGCCAGCAGCAACGGCCTAGCGAACGAGCAGTTCTTC	CASSNGLANEQFF
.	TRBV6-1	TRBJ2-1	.	TGTGCCAGCAGGTGGGGCGGGGTCTCCTACAATGAGCAGTTCTTC	CASRWGGVSYNEQFF
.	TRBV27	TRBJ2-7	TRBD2	TGTGCCAGCAGTTTATCGGGGCTAGCGGTTGGCTACGAGCAGTACTTC	CASSLSGLAVGYEQYF
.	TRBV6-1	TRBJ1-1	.	TGTGCCAGCAGTACGGGGGAGACCATGAACACTGAAGCTTTCTTT	CASSTGETMNTEAFF
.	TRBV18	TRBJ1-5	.	TGTGCCAGCTCACCAAGGGGCGGACGCAATCAGCCCCAGCATTTT	CASSPRGGRNQPQHF
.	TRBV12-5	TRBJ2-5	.	TGTGCTAGTGGTCCCTCGGAGACCCAGTACTTC	CASGPSETQYF
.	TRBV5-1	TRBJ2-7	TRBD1	TGCGCCAGCAGCTCGCCATCGGGACAGACCTATCCACCTGAGCAGTACTTC	CASSSPSGQTYPPEQYF
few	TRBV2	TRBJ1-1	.	TGTGCCAGCAGTGTTGGCCCTAACACTGAAGCTTTCTTT	CASSVGPNTEAFF
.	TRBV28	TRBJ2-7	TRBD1	TGTGCCAGCAAGGGGACCGGGACAGGGTCTACGAGGCAGTACTTC	CASKGTGTGSTRQYF
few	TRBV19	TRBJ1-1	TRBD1	TGTGCCACGACGACAGGGGGCGCCGGGGACACTGAAGCTTTCTTT	CATTTGGAGDTEAFF
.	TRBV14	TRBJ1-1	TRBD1	TGTGCCAGTAGCTCCCGGGGACAGGGGGCTTCGCGAGCTTTCTTT	CASSSRGQGASRAFF
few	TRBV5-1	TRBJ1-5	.	TGCGCCAGCAGCCCGGGGGGTGGGTTGGGTCAGCCCCAGCATTTT	CASSPGGGLGQPQHF
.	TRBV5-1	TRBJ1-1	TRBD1	TGCGCCAGCAGCACTCTAACAGGGGAGAACACTGAAGCTTTCTTT	CASSTLTGENTEAFF
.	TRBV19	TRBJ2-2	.	TGTGCCAGTAGTATGCAGGTTTGGAATACCGGGGAGCTGTTTTTT	CASSMQVWNTGELFF
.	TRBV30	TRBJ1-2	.	TGTGCCTGGAGTTCGCTAGGGTCGGGATATGGCTACACCTTC	CAWSSLGSGYGYTF
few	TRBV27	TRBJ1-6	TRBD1	TGTGCCAGCAGACTGACACAGGGGCCCCTTAATTCACCCCTCCACTTT	CASRLTQGPLNSPLHF